This is a list of T cell receptor beta chains from one sample in a study of blood T cell repertoires in COVID-19. TCRdb's table, derived via immunoSEQ multiplex PCR, lists solely in-frame clones and lacks some. The data show 250,000 or so clones, 65% to 90% seen once. The sequenced sample consisted of peripheral blood. The receptor set was obtained from a woman in her seventies with acute or convalescent COVID-19. The CDR3 runs from the conserved cysteine through the conserved F or W. Fields, in order: V gene, J gene, D gene, clone size, CDR3 protein, CDR3 DNA. A D gene is named only where the DNA matches it firmly. A clone size is listed for some rows: how often the clone was seen (once, few, many), or a class if it is expanded.

v_call: TRBV9
j_call: TRBJ1-3
d_call: -
clone_size: once
cdr3_aa: CASSVASGSSGNTIYF
cdr3_nt: TGTGCCAGCAGCGTAGCTTCGGGAAGCTCTGGAAACACCATATATTTT

v_call: TRBV5-1
j_call: TRBJ2-1
d_call: -
clone_size: -
cdr3_aa: CASSLRGSYNEQFF
cdr3_nt: TGCGCCAGCAGCCTCCGGGGGTCCTACAATGAGCAGTTCTTC

v_call: TRBV25-1
j_call: TRBJ1-2
d_call: -
clone_size: -
cdr3_aa: CASSDPNGDGYTF
cdr3_nt: TGTGCCAGCAGCGACCCAAACGGAGATGGCTACACCTTC

v_call: TRBV7-2
j_call: TRBJ1-1
d_call: -
clone_size: -
cdr3_aa: CASSFWDGRTEAFF
cdr3_nt: TGTGCCAGCAGCTTTTGGGACGGGAGAACTGAAGCTTTCTTT

v_call: TRBV29-1
j_call: TRBJ2-2
d_call: -
clone_size: -
cdr3_aa: CSVVDSANTGELFF
cdr3_nt: TGCAGCGTCGTAGATTCCGCGAACACCGGGGAGCTGTTTTTT

v_call: TRBV11-2
j_call: TRBJ2-7
d_call: -
clone_size: once
cdr3_aa: CASSLQGTASSYEQYF
cdr3_nt: TGTGCCAGCAGTTTGCAGGGGACCGCCAGCTCCTACGAGCAGTACTTC

v_call: TRBV21-1
j_call: TRBJ2-7
d_call: -
clone_size: -
cdr3_aa: CASSKLRGSYEQYF
cdr3_nt: TGTGCCAGCAGCAAACTCCGGGGAAGCTACGAGCAGTACTTC

v_call: TRBV5-1
j_call: TRBJ1-1
d_call: TRBD1
clone_size: -
cdr3_aa: CASSLGGQAARTEAFF
cdr3_nt: TGCGCCAGCAGCTTAGGCGGACAGGCGGCGCGAACTGAAGCTTTCTTT

v_call: TRBV2
j_call: TRBJ2-7
d_call: TRBD1
clone_size: -
cdr3_aa: CATTVQGASYEQYF
cdr3_nt: TGTGCCACCACCGTACAGGGGGCCTCTTACGAGCAGTACTTC

v_call: TRBV9
j_call: TRBJ1-2
d_call: -
clone_size: -
cdr3_aa: CASSASLDFNYGYTF
cdr3_nt: TGTGCCAGCAGCGCCTCTCTGGACTTTAACTATGGCTACACCTTC